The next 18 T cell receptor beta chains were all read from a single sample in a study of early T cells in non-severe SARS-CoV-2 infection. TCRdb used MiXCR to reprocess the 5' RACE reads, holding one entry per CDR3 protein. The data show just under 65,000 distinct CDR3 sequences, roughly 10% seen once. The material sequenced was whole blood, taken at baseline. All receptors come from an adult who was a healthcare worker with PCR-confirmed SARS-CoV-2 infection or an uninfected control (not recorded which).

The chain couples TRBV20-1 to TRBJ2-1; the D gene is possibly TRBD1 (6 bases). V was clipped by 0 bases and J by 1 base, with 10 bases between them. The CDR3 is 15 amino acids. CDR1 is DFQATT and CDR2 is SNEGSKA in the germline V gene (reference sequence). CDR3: CSAREQGISYNEQFF. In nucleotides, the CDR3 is TGCAGTGCTAGAGAACAGGGTATTTCCTACAATGAGCAGTTCTTC.

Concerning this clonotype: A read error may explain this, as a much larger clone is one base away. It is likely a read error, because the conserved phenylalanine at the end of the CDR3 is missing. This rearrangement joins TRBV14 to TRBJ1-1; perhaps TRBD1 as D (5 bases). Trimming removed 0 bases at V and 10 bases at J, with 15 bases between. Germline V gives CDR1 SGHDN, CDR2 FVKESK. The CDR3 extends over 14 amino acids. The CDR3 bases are TGTGCCAGCAGCCAAGATGGGGCAGGACGGAGAGCTTTCCTT. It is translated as CASSQDGAGRRAFL.

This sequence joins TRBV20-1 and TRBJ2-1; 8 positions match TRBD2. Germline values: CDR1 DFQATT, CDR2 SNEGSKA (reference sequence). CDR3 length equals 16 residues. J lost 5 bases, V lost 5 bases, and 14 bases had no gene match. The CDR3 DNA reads TGCAGTGCTCCCGGGGGGGCGGGGAAGTACGACAATGAGCAGTTCTTC. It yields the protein CSAPGGAGKYDNEQFF.

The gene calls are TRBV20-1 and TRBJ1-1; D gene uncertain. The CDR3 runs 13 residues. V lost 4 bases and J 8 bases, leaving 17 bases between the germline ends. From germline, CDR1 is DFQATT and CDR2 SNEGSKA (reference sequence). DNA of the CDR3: TGCAGTGCTACCCTCAGAGAACCTTGGGAAGCTTTCTTT. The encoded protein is CSATLREPWEAFF.

In nucleotides, the CDR3 is TGTGCCAGCAGCTCCCCCAGGGGGCAGGGGGGAGAAGCTTTCTTT. Its translation is CASSSPRGQGGEAFF. The chain joins TRBV5-4 to TRBJ1-1, with 8 bases matching TRBD1. The trim removed 3 bases at V and 8 bases at J, leaving 12 bases unmatched. The CDR3 runs to 15 residues. Germline V gene lookup returns CDR1 SGHNT and CDR2 YYREEE (reference sequence). Supplemented by reference TRBV5-4 and TRBJ1-1, the full variable domain reads ETGVTQSPTHLIKTRGQQVTLRCSSQSGHNTVSWYQQALGQGPQFIFQYYREEENGRGNFPPRFSGLQFPNYSSELNVNALELDDSALYLCASSSPRGQGGEAFFGQGTRLTVV.

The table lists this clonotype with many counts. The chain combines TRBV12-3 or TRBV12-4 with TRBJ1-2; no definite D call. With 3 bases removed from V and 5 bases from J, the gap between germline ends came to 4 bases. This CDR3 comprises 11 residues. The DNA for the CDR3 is TGTGCCAGCAGTTTGTATTATGGCTACACCTTC. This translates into CASSLYYGYTF.

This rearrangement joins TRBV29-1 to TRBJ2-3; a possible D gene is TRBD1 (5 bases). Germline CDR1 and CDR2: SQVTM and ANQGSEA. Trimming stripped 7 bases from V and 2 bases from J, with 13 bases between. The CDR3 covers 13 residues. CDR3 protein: CSAGRGPTDTQYF. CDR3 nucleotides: TGCAGCGCTGGAAGGGGTCCCACAGATACGCAGTATTTT.

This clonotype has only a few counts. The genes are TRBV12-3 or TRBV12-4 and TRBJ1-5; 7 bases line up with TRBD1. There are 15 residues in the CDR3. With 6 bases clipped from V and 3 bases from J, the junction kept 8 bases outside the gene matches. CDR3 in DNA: TGTGCCAGCAGCCCAGGACAGGCTATCAATCAGCCCCAGCATTTT. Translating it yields CASSPGQAINQPQHF.

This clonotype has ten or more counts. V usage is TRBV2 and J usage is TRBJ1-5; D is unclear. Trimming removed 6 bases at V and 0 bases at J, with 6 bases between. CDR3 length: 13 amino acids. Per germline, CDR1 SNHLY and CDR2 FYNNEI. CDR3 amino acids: CASRQNSNQPQHF. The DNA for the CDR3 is TGTGCCAGCAGACAGAATAGCAATCAGCCCCAGCATTTT.

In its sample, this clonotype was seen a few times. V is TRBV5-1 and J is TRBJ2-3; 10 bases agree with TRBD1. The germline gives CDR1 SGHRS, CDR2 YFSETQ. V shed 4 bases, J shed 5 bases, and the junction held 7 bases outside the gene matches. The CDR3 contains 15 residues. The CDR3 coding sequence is TGCGCCAGCAGCCCGACAGGGGGCGACGAAGATACGCAGTATTTT. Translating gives CASSPTGGDEDTQYF.

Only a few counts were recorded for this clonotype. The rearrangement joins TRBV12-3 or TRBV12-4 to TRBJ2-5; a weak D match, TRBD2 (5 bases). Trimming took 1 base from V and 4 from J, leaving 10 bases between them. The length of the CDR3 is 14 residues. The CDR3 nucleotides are TGTGCCAGCAGTTTAGATGAGGGAGCAGAGACCCAGTACTTC. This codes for CASSLDEGAETQYF.

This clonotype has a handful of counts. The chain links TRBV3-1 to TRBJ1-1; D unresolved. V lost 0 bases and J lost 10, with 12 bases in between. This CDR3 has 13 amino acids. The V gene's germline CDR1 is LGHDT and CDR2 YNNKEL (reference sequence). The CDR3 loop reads CASSQDTGTRAFF. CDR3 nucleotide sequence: TGTGCCAGCAGCCAAGATACGGGAACTCGAGCTTTCTTT.

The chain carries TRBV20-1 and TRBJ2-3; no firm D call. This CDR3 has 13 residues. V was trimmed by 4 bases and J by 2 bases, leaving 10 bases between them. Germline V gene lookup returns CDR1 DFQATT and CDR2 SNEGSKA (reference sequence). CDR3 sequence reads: CSAIRTNTDTQYF. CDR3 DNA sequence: TGCAGTGCTATTAGGACGAACACAGATACGCAGTATTTT.

The CDR3 spells CATTAQETQYF. The CDR3 region has the DNA TGTGCTACCACAGCGCAAGAGACCCAGTACTTC. The V call is TRBV12-5, the J call TRBJ2-5; D gene unclear. Deletions cut 10 bases from V and 2 bases from J, with 8 bases between. This CDR3 contains 11 residues. CDR1 and CDR2 from the germline V gene are LGHNT and FRNRAP.

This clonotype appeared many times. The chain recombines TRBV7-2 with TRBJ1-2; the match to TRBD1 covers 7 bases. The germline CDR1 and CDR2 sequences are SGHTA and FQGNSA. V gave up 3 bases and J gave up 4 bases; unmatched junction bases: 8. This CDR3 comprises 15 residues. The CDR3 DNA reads TGTGCCAGCAGCTTGCGACAGGGCGAAGGCTATGGCTACACCTTC. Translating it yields CASSLRQGEGYGYTF.

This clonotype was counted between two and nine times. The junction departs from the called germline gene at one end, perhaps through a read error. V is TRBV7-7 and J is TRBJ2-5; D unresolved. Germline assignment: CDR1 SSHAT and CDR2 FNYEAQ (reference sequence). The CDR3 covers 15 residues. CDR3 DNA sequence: TGTGCTAGCAGCTTAGAGTTGGGTCCGTGGGAGACCCAGTACTTC. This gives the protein CASSLELGPWETQYF.

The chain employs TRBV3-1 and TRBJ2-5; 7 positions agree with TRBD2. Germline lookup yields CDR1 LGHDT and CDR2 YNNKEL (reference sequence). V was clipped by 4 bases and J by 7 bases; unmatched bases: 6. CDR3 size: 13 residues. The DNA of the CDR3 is TGTGCCAGCAGCCCAAGGACGGGAGGGACCCAGTACTTC. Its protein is CASSPRTGGTQYF.

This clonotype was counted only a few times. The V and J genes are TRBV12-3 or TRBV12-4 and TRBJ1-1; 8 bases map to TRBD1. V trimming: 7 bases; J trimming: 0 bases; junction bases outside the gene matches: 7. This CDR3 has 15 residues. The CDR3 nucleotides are TGTGCCAGCACCCGGACAGGGATTATGAACACTGAAGCTTTCTTT. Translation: CASTRTGIMNTEAFF.